What follows are 31 T cell receptor beta chains derived from one specimen sequenced in a study of PD-1 blockade in mismatch repair-deficient tumors. Produced via immunoSEQ multiplex PCR; TCRdb's table is partial and in-frame only. The table records about 84,000 clones, 65% to 85% of them present only once. The source material was peripheral blood, sampled 12 weeks after starting pembrolizumab. Source of these receptors: an adult with mismatch repair-deficient cancer.

This chain joins TRBV7-2 and TRBJ2-7; 10 nucleotides align to TRBD2. Trimming took 5 bases from V and 0 from J; bases not matched to a gene: 4. Germline loops: CDR1 SGHTA, CDR2 FQGNSA. The CDR3 runs to 15 residues. CDR3 in amino acids: CASSPSSGSSYEQYF. The CDR3 DNA is TGTGCCAGCAGCCCTTCTAGCGGGAGCTCCTACGAGCAGTACTTC.

V gene TRBV12-5 combines with J gene TRBJ2-2, with 12 bases matching TRBD2. Germline V gene lookup returns CDR1 LGHNT and CDR2 FRNRAP. With 1 base clipped from V and 6 bases from J, the junction kept 6 bases outside the gene matches. CDR3 length equals 17 residues. The CDR3, as DNA: TGTGCTAGTGGTTTGGCCTGGACTAGCGGGGTGGCCGGGGAGCTGTTTTTT. Its translation: CASGLAWTSGVAGELFF.

The rearrangement joins TRBV6-1 to TRBJ2-2; 7 bases are shared with TRBD2. CDR1 is MNHNS and CDR2 is SASEGT in the germline V gene. The CDR3 spans 16 residues. V trimming: 2 bases; J trimming: 4 bases; junction bases outside the gene matches: 7. The chain's CDR3 is CASSEFGGGFTGELFF. In DNA, the CDR3 is TGTGCCAGCAGTGAATTTGGGGGAGGGTTCACCGGGGAGCTGTTTTTT.

The chain uses TRBV4-2 and TRBJ1-2; a possible D gene is TRBD1 (6 bases). V dropped 1 base and J dropped 7 bases, with 16 bases sitting between them. The CDR3 runs 15 residues. CDR1 is LGHNA, CDR2 YNFKEQ, per germline. CDR3 DNA sequence: TGTGCCAGCAGCCAAGTCAAACAGGGAAACGTTGGCTACACCTTC. Translated: CASSQVKQGNVGYTF.

The chain uses TRBV10-1 and TRBJ2-3; TRBD1 agrees at 7 bases. The CDR3 is made up of 14 amino acids. V was pared by 4 bases and J by 1 base, with 2 bases of the junction left unmatched. Germline CDR1 WNHNN, CDR2 SYGVQD (reference sequence). CDR3 amino acids: CASSATGGTDTQYF. In DNA form, the CDR3 reads TGCGCCAGCAGTGCCACAGGGGGCACAGATACGCAGTATTTT.

The chain employs TRBV27 and TRBJ2-7, with a possible D match to TRBD2 (5 bases). This CDR3 is 12 amino acids long. Germline loops: CDR1 MNHEY, CDR2 SMNVEV (reference sequence). The V end was cut by 8 bases, the J end by 3 bases, with 11 bases between. The CDR3 loop is CASGVGGYEQYF. The CDR3 nucleotides read TGTGCCAGCGGGGTTGGAGGCTACGAGCAGTACTTC.

The chain carries TRBV2 and TRBJ2-1; 13 nucleotides match TRBD2. Germline V gene sequence: CDR1 SNHLY, CDR2 FYNNEI. Trimming removed 4 bases from V and 1 base from J; junction bases left unmatched: 4. The CDR3 sequence is 17 residues long. In DNA form, the CDR3 reads TGTGCCAGCAGTGGGGGACTAGCGGGGAGGTCCTACAATGAGCAGTTCTTC. Translated, it gives CASSGGLAGRSYNEQFF. The full variable domain, completed using reference TRBV2 and TRBJ2-1, is EPEVTQTPSHQVTQMGQEVILRCVPISNHLYFYWYRQILGQKVEFLVSFYNNEISEKSEIFDDQFSVERPDGSNFTLKIRSTKLEDSAMYFCASSGGLAGRSYNEQFFGPGTRLTVL.

This chain joins TRBV5-6 and TRBJ1-1, with 12 bases identical to TRBD1. Germline CDR1 is SGHDT and CDR2 is YYEEEE. The CDR3 is 16 residues long. V dropped 2 bases and J dropped 6; count of bases not matched to a gene: 8. The CDR3 reads CASSFRDRGLVAEAFF. The DNA for the CDR3 is TGTGCCAGCAGCTTCCGGGACAGGGGGCTGGTTGCTGAAGCTTTCTTT. The full variable domain, its missing parts supplied by reference TRBV5-6 and TRBJ1-1, is DAGVTQSPTHLIKTRGQQVTLRCSPKSGHDTVSWYQQALGQGPQFIFQYYEEEERQRGNFPDRFSGHQFPNYSSELNVNALLLGDSALYLCASSFRDRGLVAEAFFGQGTRLTVV.

The chain combines TRBV30 with TRBJ1-3; the D is unclear. V gave up 4 bases and J gave up 0 bases, with 10 bases separating them. Germline-derived CDR1 and CDR2 are GTSNPN and SVGIG (reference sequence). This CDR3 region has 14 residues. The CDR3 protein is CAWTGLPSGNTIYF. CDR3 in DNA: TGTGCCTGGACTGGACTACCCTCTGGAAACACCATATATTTT.

The chain combines TRBV21-1 with TRBJ1-2; the table's D call of TRBD1 was not tested on the DNA. TRBV21-1 is an annotated pseudogene. The CDR3 sequence is 19 residues long. For the CDR3, the DNA is TGTGCCAGCAGCAAAGGTGGGGCAAGGACGACAGGATTCCGATATGGCTACACCTTC. This encodes CASSKGGARTTGFRYGYTF.

The chain links TRBV2 to TRBJ2-2; the match to TRBD1 covers 8 bases. CDR1 and CDR2 from the germline V gene are SNHLY and FYNNEI. The junction had 13 bases not matched to a gene; V was cut back by 8 bases and J by 5 bases. The CDR3 consists of 16 residues. CDR3 DNA sequence: TGTGCCAGCGGTACACAGGGGGGCGCGAGGACCGGGGAGCTGTTTTTT. It yields the protein CASGTQGGARTGELFF.

This clone has just a few counts. The chain uses TRBV11-2 and TRBJ2-7; D is perhaps TRBD2 (6 bases). V lost 7 bases to trimming and J lost 0 bases, with 22 bases between them. This CDR3 contains 17 residues. Germline loops: CDR1 SGHAT, CDR2 FQNNGV. CDR3 nucleotides: TGTGCCAGCACACCGATCTCGGGACTCCGGAGCTCCTACGAGCAGTACTTC. This sequence encodes CASTPISGLRSSYEQYF. The entire variable domain, with the rest obtained from reference TRBV11-2 and TRBJ2-7, is as follows: EAGVAQSPRYKIIEKRQSVAFWCNPISGHATLYWYQQILGQGPKLLIQFQNNGVVDDSQLPKDRFSAERLKGVDSTLKIQPAKLEDSAVYLCASTPISGLRSSYEQYFGPGTRLTVT.

The chain links TRBV28 to TRBJ1-5; D is perhaps TRBD1 (6 bases). Per germline, CDR1 MDHEN and CDR2 SYDVKM. V was cut by 3 bases and J by 5 bases, with 17 bases left in between. The CDR3 consists of 16 residues. DNA for the CDR3: TGTGCCAGCAGTTTCTCGTCCGTTGGGGGGCATCAGCCCCAGCATTTT. Translating gives CASSFSSVGGHQPQHF.

The chain carries TRBV18 and TRBJ2-3; maybe TRBD1 (5 bases). Trimming took 4 bases from V and 2 from J, leaving 7 bases between them. The CDR3 spans 13 residues. CDR1 and CDR2 (germline): KGHSH, LQKENI. In DNA, the CDR3 is TGTGCCAGCTCACAGGGGATCACAGATACGCAGTATTTT. It is translated as CASSQGITDTQYF.

This clone was seen just once. The CDR3 sequence: CASSLTTDPYEQYF. Here the CDR3 DNA reads TGTGCCAGCAGCTTGACGACAGACCCCTACGAGCAGTACTTC. J is TRBJ2-7 and V is TRBV4-2, with D tentatively TRBD1 (5 bases). This CDR3 is 14 amino acids long. Trimming pared 5 bases from V and 2 bases from J, leaving 13 bases between. From germline, CDR1 is LGHNA and CDR2 YNFKEQ.

The chain links TRBV19 to TRBJ2-2, with 10 positions matching TRBD1. The germline gives CDR1 LNHDA, CDR2 SQIVND (reference sequence). V lost 6 bases, J lost 3 bases, and 10 bases stayed unmatched. The CDR3 is 17 amino acids. The CDR3 region is CASSPIGTGAHTGELFF. CDR3 DNA sequence: TGTGCCAGTAGCCCTATCGGGACAGGGGCCCACACCGGGGAGCTGTTTTTT. Full variable domain (outside the CDR3, taken from reference TRBV19 and TRBJ2-2): DGGITQSPKYLFRKEGQNVTLSCEQNLNHDAMYWYRQDPGQGLRLIYYSQIVNDFQKGDIAEGYSVSREKKESFPLTVTSAQKNPTAFYLCASSPIGTGAHTGELFFGEGSRLTVL.

This clone occurred a few times. The chain is built from TRBV7-9 and TRBJ1-5, with a tentative D call TRBD1 (6 bases). This CDR3 comprises 15 residues. Germline CDR1 is SEHNR and CDR2 is FQNEAQ (reference sequence). V was shortened by 5 bases and J by 7 bases, with 18 bases between the two germline ends. The CDR3 nucleotides read TGTGCCAGCAGCCCCGAGGCGGGGGGCTTGCAGCCCCAGCATTTT. Translation: CASSPEAGGLQPQHF.

V is TRBV2 and J is TRBJ1-2; maybe TRBD1 (5 bases). V dropped 5 bases and J dropped 6 bases, with 13 bases sitting between them. The germline CDR1 and CDR2 sequences are SNHLY and FYNNEI. The CDR3 is 13 amino acids. Here the CDR3 reads CASSFRGDHGYTF. In DNA, the CDR3 is TGTGCCAGCAGTTTCCGGGGGGACCATGGCTACACCTTC.

The rearrangement joins TRBV19 to TRBJ2-7; tentatively, D is TRBD1 (6 bases). Germline V lookup: CDR1 LNHDA, CDR2 SQIVND (reference sequence). This CDR3 contains 13 residues. V lost 10 bases to trimming and J lost 3 bases, with 16 bases between them. The CDR3 reads CATSQGSNYEQYF. The CDR3, as DNA: TGTGCCACCTCCCAGGGGAGCAACTACGAGCAGTACTTC.

CDR3 protein: CASSPGGRTGTGELFF. In DNA form, the CDR3 reads TGTGCCAGCAGCCCCGGGGGGCGCACAGGAACCGGGGAGCTGTTTTTT. The V gene is TRBV7-9, the J gene TRBJ2-2; D might be TRBD2 (7 bases). Trimming took 5 bases from V and 5 from J, leaving 18 bases between them. The CDR3 runs 16 residues. Germline V CDR1 and CDR2: SEHNR, FQNEAQ (reference sequence). The full variable domain, in which reference TRBV7-9 and TRBJ2-2 provide the parts outside the CDR3, is DTGVSQNPRHKITKRGQNVTFRCDPISEHNRLYWYRQTLGQGPEFLTYFQNEAQLEKSRLLSDRFSAERPKGSFSTLEIQRTEQGDSAMYLCASSPGGRTGTGELFFGEGSRLTVL.

The chain combines TRBV5-6 with TRBJ2-5, with D unclear. The DNA end is a closer match to TRBJ2-7, so the J assignment may be wrong. Germline loops: CDR1 SGHDT, CDR2 YYEEEE. This CDR3 has 16 amino acids. The DNA of the CDR3 is TGTGCCAGCAGCCTGAGGCCGGAGCGAAACTCCTACGAGCAGTACTTC. Amino acids: CASSLRPERNSYEQYF.

This rearrangement joins TRBV25-1 to TRBJ2-1; 7 bases map to TRBD2. This CDR3 is 16 amino acids long. The ends lost 6 bases at V and 7 bases at J; junction bases unmatched: 15. The germline V gene has CDR1 MGHDK and CDR2 SYGVNS. This chain's CDR3 is CASSREEGGLLNEQFF. CDR3 sequence (DNA): TGTGCCAGCAGCCGGGAGGAGGGTGGTCTATTGAATGAGCAGTTCTTC.

This chain links TRBV11-3 with TRBJ2-2; 11 bases align to TRBD2. CDR1 and CDR2 from the germline V gene are SGHNT and YENEEA. This CDR3 spans 17 amino acids. J was trimmed by 1 base and V by 5 bases; bases with no gene match: 6. CDR3 coding DNA: TGTGCCAGCAGCGTCCGACTAGCGGGGTTGAACACCGGGGAGCTGTTTTTT. Protein product: CASSVRLAGLNTGELFF. The variable domain in full, completed from reference TRBV11-3 and TRBJ2-2, reads EAGVVQSPRYKIIEKKQPVAFWCNPISGHNTLYWYLQNLGQGPELLIRYENEEAVDDSQLPKDRFSAERLKGVDSTLKIQPAELGDSAVYLCASSVRLAGLNTGELFFGEGSRLTVL.

The rearrangement links TRBV28 to TRBJ2-5, with 8 positions matching TRBD1. CDR1 is MDHEN and CDR2 is SYDVKM in the germline V gene. V lost 4 bases and J lost 5; bases outside the gene matches: 9. This CDR3 spans 15 amino acids. The CDR3 DNA is TGTGCCAGCAGTTCTGACAGGGGAACGGGGGAGACCCAGTACTTC. Its protein product is CASSSDRGTGETQYF.

The gene calls are TRBV10-3 and TRBJ1-4; no firm D call. This CDR3 spans 15 amino acids. V lost 2 bases, J lost 7 bases, and 14 bases lay in between. Germline V lookup: CDR1 ENHRY, CDR2 SYGVKD. The CDR3 region is CAISEETAWGEKLFF. DNA for the CDR3: TGTGCCATCAGTGAGGAGACGGCCTGGGGTGAAAAACTGTTTTTT.

V and J are TRBV4-3 and TRBJ2-5; tentatively, D is TRBD1 or TRBD2 (5 bases each). CDR3 length: 14 residues. The germline V and J ends were trimmed by 3 bases and 0 bases, with 8 bases remaining between them. Germline CDR1 and CDR2: LGHNA and YSLEER. The CDR3 is CASSQGTDQETQYF. For the CDR3, the DNA is TGCGCCAGCAGCCAGGGGACGGACCAAGAGACCCAGTACTTC.

The chain has TRBV7-9 and TRBJ1-1; unclear D gene. CDR1 is SEHNR, CDR2 FQNEAQ, per germline (reference sequence). Trimming left V 4 bases short and J 3 bases short, with 9 bases between. This CDR3 contains 13 residues. CDR3 sequence (DNA): TGTGCCAGCAGCTCCCAAACCGACACTGAAGCTTTCTTT. Translation: CASSSQTDTEAFF. Together with reference TRBV7-9 and TRBJ1-1, the CDR3 gives the full variable domain: DTGVSQNPRHKITKRGQNVTFRCDPISEHNRLYWYRQTLGQGPEFLTYFQNEAQLEKSRLLSDRFSAERPKGSFSTLEIQRTEQGDSAMYLCASSSQTDTEAFFGQGTRLTVV.

V is TRBV5-1 and J is TRBJ1-2; 7 nucleotides align to TRBD1. CDR1 is SGHRS, CDR2 YFSETQ, per germline. The CDR3 is made up of 14 amino acids. After removal of 0 bases from V and 5 bases from J, the junction contained 4 bases not matched to a gene. CDR3 residues: CASSLGQGAYGYTF. CDR3 nucleotide sequence: TGCGCCAGCAGCTTGGGACAGGGTGCGTATGGCTACACCTTC.

This clone was recorded once. This CDR3 is CASRERFKGNEQFF. DNA of the CDR3: TGTGCCAGTAGGGAGCGGTTTAAAGGGAATGAGCAGTTCTTC. The gene calls are TRBV19 and TRBJ2-1, with TRBD2 as a possible D gene (5 bases). Germline assignment: CDR1 LNHDA and CDR2 SQIVND (reference sequence). The germline V and J ends were trimmed by 6 bases and 7 bases, with 16 bases remaining between them. The CDR3 has 14 residues.

The rearrangement uses TRBV7-9 and TRBJ2-1; TRBD2 matches 15 bases. The CDR3 covers 16 residues. With 4 bases clipped from V and 6 bases from J, the junction kept 4 bases outside the gene matches. Germline V gene sequence: CDR1 SEHNR, CDR2 FQNEAQ (reference sequence). The CDR3 is CASSSPGLAGGNEQFF. Written as DNA, the CDR3 is TGTGCCAGCAGCTCTCCGGGACTAGCGGGAGGCAATGAGCAGTTCTTC.

CDR3 DNA: TGTGCCAGCAGTTCAGTGCGGTTGAGCTCCTACAATGAGCAGTTCTTC. Translating gives CASSSVRLSSYNEQFF. The chain couples TRBV27 to TRBJ2-1; D gene unclear. V was cut by 4 bases and J by 0 bases, with 13 bases left in between. The CDR3 consists of 16 residues. Germline-derived CDR1 and CDR2 are MNHEY and SMNVEV (reference sequence).